These 17 T cell receptor beta chains were all obtained from the same sample, sequenced in a study of T-cell memory formation after mild COVID-19. A single record per CDR3 protein comes from TCRdb applying MiXCR to the 5' RACE reads. The table lists 250,000 to 300,000 distinct CDR3 sequences, around 15% of them singletons. Sequencing was carried out using PBMCs or a T cell subset sorted from them (not recorded which). The receptors derive from a man between 18 and 35 years old who had mild COVID-19 (a few samples of this study predate the infection). Cell type and time point are not known.

This clonotype was picked up a small number of times. CDR3 in DNA: TGTGCCATCAGTGAGGGACAGGGACCTAACGGTGAAAAACTGTTTTTT. It is translated as CAISEGQGPNGEKLFF. V and J are TRBV10-3 and TRBJ1-4, with 8 bases aligning to TRBD1. J lost 7 bases, V lost 2 bases, and 9 bases had no gene match. This CDR3 spans 16 amino acids. Germline assignment: CDR1 ENHRY and CDR2 SYGVKD.

The J gene is TRBJ2-7, the V gene TRBV19; D is uncertain. The CDR3 is made up of 11 amino acids. Germline V gene sequence: CDR1 LNHDA, CDR2 SQIVND (reference sequence). V gave up 3 bases and J gave up 5 bases, with 5 bases separating them. The CDR3, as DNA: TGTGCCAGTAGTATGCTAAACGAGCAGTACTTC. Translation: CASSMLNEQYF.

This clonotype was seen only a few times. The rearrangement links TRBV5-1 to TRBJ1-2; maybe TRBD1 (5 bases). V was clipped by 0 bases and J by 3 bases, with 9 bases between them. CDR1 and CDR2 (germline): SGHRS, YFSETQ. The CDR3 totals 14 residues. In nucleotides, the CDR3 is TGCGCCAGCAGCTTGGTCGGGACGGACTATGGCTACACCTTC. Its protein product is CASSLVGTDYGYTF.

The chain couples TRBV4-2 to TRBJ2-3; TRBD2 matches 9 bases. This CDR3 contains 16 residues. The germline V gene encodes CDR1 LGHNA and CDR2 YNFKEQ. Trimming removed 1 base from V and 4 bases from J; junction bases left unmatched: 6. In DNA, the CDR3 is TGTGCCAGCAGCCAAGGAGCGGGGGGCCCCTCAGATACGCAGTATTTT. It translates to CASSQGAGGPSDTQYF.

The gene calls are TRBV9 and TRBJ1-6; possibly TRBD1 for D (6 bases). This CDR3 has 15 residues. The V end was cut by 4 bases, the J end by 10 bases, with 18 bases between. Germline V gene data show CDR1 as SGDLS and CDR2 as YYNGEE. The CDR3 DNA sequence: TGTGCCAGCAGCCAGACGGGGGGGGGCAAATCACCCCTCCACTTT. This gives the protein CASSQTGGGKSPLHF. Variable domain in full (rest from reference TRBV9 and TRBJ1-6): DSGVTQTPKHLITATGQRVTLRCSPRSGDLSVYWYQQSLDQGLQFLIQYYNGEERAKGNILERFSAQQFPDLHSELNLSSLELGDSALYFCASSQTGGGKSPLHFGNGTRLTVT.

This clonotype was observed at least ten times. The chain links TRBV7-9 to TRBJ1-1, with D uncertain. Trimming shortened V by 3 bases and J by 7 bases, and 6 bases separated the two germline ends. Germline V gene sequence: CDR1 SEHNR, CDR2 FQNEAQ (reference sequence). The CDR3 runs to 11 residues. DNA of the CDR3: TGTGCCAGCAGCTTGAGTGGTGAAGCTTTCTTT. Translating it yields CASSLSGEAFF.

V and J are TRBV20-1 and TRBJ2-3, with D unresolved. CDR3 size: 13 residues. Trimming took off 3 bases at V and 2 bases at J, with 9 bases between the two ends. Germline V gene lookup returns CDR1 DFQATT and CDR2 SNEGSKA (reference sequence). The CDR3 sequence is CSASPESTDTQYF. The CDR3 bases are TGCAGTGCTAGCCCGGAGTCCACAGATACGCAGTATTTT.

The rearrangement joins TRBV20-1 to TRBJ1-6, with TRBD1 as a possible D gene (5 bases). Germline V gene data show CDR1 as DFQATT and CDR2 as SNEGSKA (reference sequence). V was pared by 5 bases and J by 11 bases, with 16 bases between. This CDR3 spans 13 amino acids. CDR3 bases: TGCAGTGCTCCCGGGGCCCTGGCTACACCCCTCCACTTT. It encodes CSAPGALATPLHF.

This clonotype was observed a few times. The CDR3 bases are TGTGCCAGCAAACGGGGGCCTAATTCACCCCTCCACTTT. This gives the protein CASKRGPNSPLHF. The rearrangement uses TRBV2 and TRBJ1-6; D is possibly TRBD1 (6 bases). There are 13 residues in the CDR3. Germline V gives CDR1 SNHLY, CDR2 FYNNEI. With 7 bases removed from V and 6 bases from J, the gap between germline ends came to 10 bases.

This clonotype was seen more than once but under ten times. The rearrangement joins TRBV7-2 to TRBJ2-1, with a weak D call TRBD2 (5 bases). Germline V gene data show CDR1 as SGHTA and CDR2 as FQGNSA. V gave up 5 bases and J gave up 0 bases, with 14 bases separating them. The CDR3 has 16 residues. CDR3 sequence: CASSPQAESSYNEQFF. For the CDR3, the DNA is TGTGCCAGCAGCCCCCAAGCGGAAAGCTCCTACAATGAGCAGTTCTTC.

The genes are TRBV6-4 and TRBJ2-3; D call uncertain. The CDR3 runs to 16 residues. V gave up 3 bases and J gave up 1 base, with 14 bases separating them. CDR1 is MRHNA and CDR2 is SNTAGT in the germline V gene. For the CDR3, the DNA is TGTGCCAGCAGTGATATTAAGGGTATACGCACAGATACGCAGTATTTT. The encoded protein is CASSDIKGIRTDTQYF.

The CDR3: CASSPPGTPYEQYF. CDR3 DNA sequence: TGTGCCAGCAGCCCTCCCGGGACCCCCTACGAGCAGTACTTC. V usage is TRBV7-6 and J usage is TRBJ2-7; D could derive from TRBD1 or TRBD2 (5 bases each). There are 14 residues in the CDR3. Between the trimmed V and J ends, which lost 5 bases and 2 bases, there was a span of 13 bases. Germline V CDR1 and CDR2: SGHVS, FNYEAQ.

This rearrangement joins TRBV6-1 to TRBJ1-5, with no clear D. The CDR3 runs to 17 residues. V lost 1 base and J lost 5, with 18 bases in between. Germline lookup yields CDR1 MNHNS and CDR2 SASEGT. The CDR3 bases are TGTGCCAGCAGTGAAGACTTCAGGCGGACCGGGCATCAGCCCCAGCATTTT. Its translation is CASSEDFRRTGHQPQHF.

This clonotype was seen more than once but under ten times. The V and J genes are TRBV5-4 and TRBJ1-1, with a tentative D call TRBD1 (5 bases). The V end was cut by 4 bases, the J end by 1 base, with 11 bases between. Germline V gene lookup returns CDR1 SGHNT and CDR2 YYREEE (reference sequence). There are 14 residues in the CDR3. In DNA, the CDR3 is TGTGCCAGCAGCCCTAAAGACAGGAACACTGAAGCTTTCTTT. Protein sequence: CASSPKDRNTEAFF. The entire variable domain, with the rest obtained from reference TRBV5-4 and TRBJ1-1, is as follows: ETGVTQSPTHLIKTRGQQVTLRCSSQSGHNTVSWYQQALGQGPQFIFQYYREEENGRGNFPPRFSGLQFPNYSSELNVNALELDDSALYLCASSPKDRNTEAFFGQGTRLTVV.

This sequence joins TRBV7-3 and TRBJ2-5, with 12 bases fitting TRBD2. The trim removed 2 bases at V and 5 bases at J, leaving 6 bases unmatched. CDR1 and CDR2 from the germline V gene are SGHTA and FQGTGA. There are 16 residues in the CDR3. CDR3: CASSLLAGGPQETQYF. The CDR3 DNA reads TGTGCCAGCAGCTTACTAGCGGGGGGGCCGCAGGAGACCCAGTACTTC.

V and J are TRBV7-9 and TRBJ2-1; D is perhaps TRBD1 (5 bases). Germline V gene lookup returns CDR1 SEHNR and CDR2 FQNEAQ (reference sequence). The CDR3 extends over 16 amino acids. V lost 5 bases and J lost 2, with 16 bases in between. The CDR3 nucleotides are TGTGCCAGCAGCGTGCCGATTCAGGGTACCTACAATGAGCAGTTCTTC. This sequence encodes CASSVPIQGTYNEQFF.

The rearrangement joins TRBV6-1 to TRBJ2-1, with a tentative D call TRBD2 (5 bases). V gave up 3 bases and J gave up 0 bases, with 15 bases separating them. Looked up from germline, CDR1 is MNHNS and CDR2 is SASEGT. This CDR3 has 17 amino acids. The CDR3, as DNA: TGTGCCAGCAGTGATCCGACGGGAATGGGCTCCTACAATGAGCAGTTCTTC. It is translated as CASSDPTGMGSYNEQFF.